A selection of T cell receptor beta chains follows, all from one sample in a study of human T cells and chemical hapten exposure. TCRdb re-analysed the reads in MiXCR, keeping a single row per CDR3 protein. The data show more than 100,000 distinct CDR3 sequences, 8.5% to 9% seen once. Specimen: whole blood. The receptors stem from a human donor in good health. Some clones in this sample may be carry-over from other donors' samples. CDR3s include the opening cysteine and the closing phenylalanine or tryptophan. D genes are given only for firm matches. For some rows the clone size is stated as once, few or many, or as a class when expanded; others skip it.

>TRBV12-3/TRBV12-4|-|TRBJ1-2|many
CASSSQTVFARGYTF
TGTGCCAGCAGTTCCCAGACGGTGTTTGCTCGTGGCTACACCTTC
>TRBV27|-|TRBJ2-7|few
CASSSRSGGTYEQYF
TGTGCCAGCAGTTCTAGGTCGGGGGGCACCTACGAGCAGTACTTC
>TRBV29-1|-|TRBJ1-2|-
CSVEGGGSYGYTF
TGCAGCGTTGAAGGTGGGGGCAGCTATGGCTACACCTTC
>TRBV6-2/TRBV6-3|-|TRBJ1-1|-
CASSERYTEAFF
TGTGCCAGCAGCGAGAGGTACACTGAAGCTTTCTTT
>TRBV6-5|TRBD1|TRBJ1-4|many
CASRLFGQGDEKLFF
TGTGCCAGCAGACTCTTCGGACAGGGTGATGAAAAACTGTTTTTT
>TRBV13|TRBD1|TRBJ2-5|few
CASSLERGQQETQYF
TGTGCCAGCAGCCTAGAACGGGGACAGCAAGAGACCCAGTACTTC
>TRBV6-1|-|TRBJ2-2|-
CASSARTRGPGELFF
TGTGCCAGCAGTGCCAGGACACGGGGGCCCGGGGAGCTGTTTTTT
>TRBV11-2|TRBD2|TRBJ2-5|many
CASSPGALAGPQETQYF
TGTGCCAGCAGCCCCGGGGCACTAGCGGGGCCCCAAGAGACCCAGTACTTC
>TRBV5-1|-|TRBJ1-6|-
CASSKIQGNNSPLHF
TGCGCCAGCAGCAAAATACAGGGAAACAATTCACCCCTCCACTTT
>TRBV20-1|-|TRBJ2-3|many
CSAISIDTQYF
TGCAGTGCTATTAGTATAGATACGCAGTATTTT
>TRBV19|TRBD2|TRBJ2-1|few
CASSISPRLAGGYNEQFF
TGTGCCAGTAGTATATCCCCCAGACTAGCGGGAGGGTACAATGAGCAGTTCTTC
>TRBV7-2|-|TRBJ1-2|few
CASSPDSRYGYTF
TGTGCCAGCAGCCCGGACAGCCGCTATGGCTACACCTTC
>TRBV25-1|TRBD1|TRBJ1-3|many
CASSQGAKGNTIYF
TGTGCCAGCAGCCAGGGGGCGAAGGGAAACACCATATATTTT
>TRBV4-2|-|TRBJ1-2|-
CASSQSFRGPPIEGYTF
TGTGCCAGCAGCCAATCTTTCAGAGGCCCCCCTATTGAAGGCTACACCTTC
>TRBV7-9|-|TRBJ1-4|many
CASSAKPGAATNEKLFF
TGTGCCAGCAGCGCCAAACCAGGGGCTGCAACTAATGAAAAACTGTTTTTT
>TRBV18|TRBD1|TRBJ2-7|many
CASSPPDRGSSYEQYF
TGTGCCAGCTCACCACCGGACAGGGGGTCCTCCTACGAGCAGTACTTC
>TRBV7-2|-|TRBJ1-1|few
CASSLAASGEKAFF
TGTGCCAGCAGCTTAGCGGCTTCAGGGGAAAAAGCTTTCTTT
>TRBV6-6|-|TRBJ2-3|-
CASSYRTTQDTQYF
TGTGCCAGCAGTTACCGGACGACTCAAGATACGCAGTATTTT
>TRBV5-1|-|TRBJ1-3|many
CASSLGEIGNTIYF
TGCGCCAGCAGCCTGGGGGAGATTGGAAACACCATATATTTT
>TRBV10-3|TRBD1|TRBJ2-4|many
CAISEQQGIGAKNIQYF
TGTGCCATCAGTGAGCAACAGGGGATTGGAGCCAAAAACATTCAGTACTTC
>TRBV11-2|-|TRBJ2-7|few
CASSLEVWDGQYF
TGTGCCAGCAGCTTAGAGGTCTGGGACGGGCAGTACTTC
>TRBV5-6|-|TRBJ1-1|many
CASSEPGTLDEAFF
TGTGCCAGCAGCGAACCGGGGACGTTGGATGAAGCTTTCTTT
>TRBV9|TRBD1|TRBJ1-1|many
CASSVVKGRGLVAEAFF
TGTGCCAGCAGCGTAGTTAAGGGCAGGGGGCTAGTAGCTGAAGCTTTCTTT
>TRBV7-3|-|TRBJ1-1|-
CASSLEGRGTEAFF
TGTGCCAGCAGCTTAGAGGGACGGGGCACTGAAGCTTTCTTT
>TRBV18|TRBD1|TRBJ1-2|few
CASSPGTGDYGYTF
TGTGCCAGCTCGCCCGGGACAGGGGACTATGGCTACACCTTC
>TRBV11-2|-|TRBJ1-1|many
CASSSSGNTEAFF
TGTGCCAGCAGCTCGAGCGGTAACACTGAAGCTTTCTTT
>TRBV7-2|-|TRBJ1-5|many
CASSLAPRGSNQPQHF
TGTGCCAGCAGCTTAGCCCCCCGGGGGAGCAATCAGCCCCAGCATTTT
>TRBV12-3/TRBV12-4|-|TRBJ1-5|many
CASSFRAASRGVWQPQHF
TGTGCCAGCAGTTTTCGGGCAGCTTCCAGGGGAGTCTGGCAGCCCCAGCATTTT
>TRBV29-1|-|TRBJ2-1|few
CSSRGGANHEQFF
TGCAGCAGTAGGGGGGGCGCGAATCATGAGCAGTTCTTC
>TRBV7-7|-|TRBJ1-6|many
CASSRASSPGSLHF
TGTGCCAGCAGCCGGGCCAGCAGTCCAGGGTCCCTCCACTTT
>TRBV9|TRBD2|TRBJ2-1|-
CASSVGSGRENEQFF
TGTGCCAGCAGCGTTGGTAGCGGGAGGGAAAATGAGCAGTTCTTC
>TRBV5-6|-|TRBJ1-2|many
CASSFQTSYGYTF
TGTGCCAGCAGCTTTCAGACCAGCTATGGCTACACCTTC
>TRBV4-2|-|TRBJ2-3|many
CASSQGDMSTDTQYF
TGTGCCAGCAGCCAAGGGGACATGAGCACAGATACGCAGTATTTT
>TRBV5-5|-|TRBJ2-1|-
CASSLLFQLASKNTEQFF
TGTGCCAGCAGCTTGCTTTTCCAGCTAGCGTCTAAGAATACTGAGCAGTTCTTC
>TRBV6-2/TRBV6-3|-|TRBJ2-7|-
CASSYNAGVSYEQYF
TGTGCCAGCAGTTACAATGCAGGAGTCTCCTACGAGCAGTACTTC
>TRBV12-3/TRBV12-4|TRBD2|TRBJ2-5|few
CASSLGGRVQETQYF
TGTGCCAGCAGTTTAGGGGGGAGGGTCCAAGAGACCCAGTACTTC
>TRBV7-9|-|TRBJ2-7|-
CASSPIYEQYF
TGTGCCAGCAGTCCCATCTACGAGCAGTACTTC
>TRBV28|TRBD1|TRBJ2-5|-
CASSPHTGTGKETQYF
TGTGCCAGCAGTCCCCATACCGGGACAGGGAAAGAGACCCAGTACTTC
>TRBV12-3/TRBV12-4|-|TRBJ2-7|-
CASSLWEGKTYEQYF
TGTGCCAGCAGTTTATGGGAAGGGAAGACCTACGAGCAGTACTTC
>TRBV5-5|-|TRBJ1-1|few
CASRGENTEAFF
TGTGCCAGTCGAGGGGAGAACACTGAAGCTTTCTTT
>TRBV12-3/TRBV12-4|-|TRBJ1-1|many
CASSLALGTEAFF
TGTGCCAGCAGTTTAGCGCTTGGGACTGAAGCTTTCTTT
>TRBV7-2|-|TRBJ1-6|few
CASSQDGAPLHF
TGTGCCAGCAGTCAGGATGGGGCACCCCTCCACTTT
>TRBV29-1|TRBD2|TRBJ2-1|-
CSVVRLADYNEQFF
TGCAGCGTTGTTCGGCTAGCGGACTACAATGAGCAGTTCTTC
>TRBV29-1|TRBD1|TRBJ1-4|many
CSGGTGDEKLFF
TGCAGCGGAGGGACAGGGGATGAAAAACTGTTTTTT
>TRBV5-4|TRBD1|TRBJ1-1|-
CASSWDRSNTEAFF
TGTGCCAGCAGCTGGGACAGGTCGAACACTGAAGCTTTCTTT
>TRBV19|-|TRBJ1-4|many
CASSKIRESATNEKLFF
TGTGCCAGTAGTAAAATTAGGGAGTCTGCAACTAATGAAAAACTGTTTTTT
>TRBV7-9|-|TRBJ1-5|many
CASSLTGTGPHQPQHF
TGTGCCAGCAGCCTCACAGGGACCGGCCCTCATCAGCCCCAGCATTTT
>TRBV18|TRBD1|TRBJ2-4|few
CASSPPGTDKNIQYF
TGTGCCAGCTCACCCCCCGGGACAGACAAAAACATTCAGTACTTC
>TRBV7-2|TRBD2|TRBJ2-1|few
CASSLGRLAGEMGSYNEQFF
TGTGCCAGCAGCCTCGGAAGACTAGCGGGGGAGATGGGTTCGTACAATGAGCAGTTCTTC
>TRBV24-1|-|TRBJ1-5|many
CATSDLWTLSNQPQHF
TGTGCCACCAGTGATTTATGGACTCTTAGCAATCAGCCCCAGCATTTT
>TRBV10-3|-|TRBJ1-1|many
CAISESGDTEAFF
TGTGCCATCAGTGAGTCGGGAGACACTGAAGCTTTCTTT
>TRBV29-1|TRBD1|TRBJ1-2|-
CSVDRGKSNYGYTF
TGCAGCGTTGACAGGGGGAAAAGCAACTATGGCTACACCTTC
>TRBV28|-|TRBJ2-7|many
CASSFRGGSSSYEQYF
TGTGCCAGCAGTTTTCGTGGAGGGTCGAGCTCCTACGAGCAGTACTTC
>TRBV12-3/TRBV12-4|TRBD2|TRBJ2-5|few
CASSPGGGGETQYF
TGTGCCAGCAGTCCCGGGGGGGGAGGAGAGACCCAGTACTTC
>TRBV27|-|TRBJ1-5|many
CASAPRPGVGNQPQHF
TGTGCCAGCGCCCCTCGTCCAGGGGTCGGCAATCAGCCCCAGCATTTT
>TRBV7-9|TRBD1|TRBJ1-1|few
CASNPGTGSAFF
TGTGCCAGCAACCCCGGGACAGGGTCTGCTTTCTTT
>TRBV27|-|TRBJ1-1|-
CASSFWGGAEAFF
TGTGCCAGCAGTTTTTGGGGGGGAGCTGAAGCTTTCTTT
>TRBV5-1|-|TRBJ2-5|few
CASSLAGGFQETQYF
TGCGCCAGCAGCTTGGCCGGTGGCTTCCAAGAGACCCAGTACTTC
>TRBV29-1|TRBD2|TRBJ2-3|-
CSVEASGGETDTQYF
TGCAGCGTTGAAGCTAGCGGGGGGGAAACAGATACGCAGTATTTT
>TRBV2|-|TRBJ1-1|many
CASIDSPTEAFF
TGTGCCAGCATCGACAGTCCCACTGAAGCTTTCTTT